This entry describes one T cell receptor (beta chain). Its antigen is undetermined. The data originate from a study of Ad26.COV2.S vaccination and SARS-CoV-2 variants. Study-wide findings and caveats: Higher spike-specific TCR breadth was found in vaccine recipients than in placebo recipients.

Treatment denoted: roughly 18 received Ad26.COV2.S at low or high dose, single or two shots; about 5 received placebo; per-sample allocation not given. The study sampled participants on day 63 after the first vaccine or placebo injection. Produced via immunoSEQ multiplex PCR; TCRdb's table is partial and in-frame only. The sample holds 350,000 to 450,000 clones, roughly 85% seen once. Trimming removed 2 bases at V and 4 bases at J, with 11 bases between. The CDR3 covers 13 residues. The germline CDR1 and CDR2 sequences are GTSNPN and SVGIG (reference sequence). Here the sequenced sample was peripheral blood, taken in a trial of Ad26.COV2.S vaccine versus placebo. V is TRBV30 and J is TRBJ2-5, with D possibly TRBD2 on 5 matching bases. This TCR was sampled from a person aged 18-65 years who received the Ad26.COV2.S COVID-19 vaccine or a placebo. The CDR3 sequence is CAWSPGVGETQYF. The CDR3, as DNA: TGTGCCTGGAGTCCCGGGGTGGGAGAGACCCAGTACTTC.